A single sample is the source of the 22 T cell receptor beta chains below, sequenced in a study of spatial heterogeneity in lung cancer. Using its own MiXCR run on the 5' RACE reads, TCRdb lists one record per CDR3 protein. The sample consists of 12,000 or so distinct CDR3 sequences, roughly 6.2% of them appearing once. Time point given: sample taken at primary tumor resection. Sequencing of whole RNA from tumor, nontumor lung or frozen PBMC involved no sorting. The sequencing here drew on normal lung tissue next to the tumor, taken at surgery. The receptor source for this set is a male donor with early-stage non-small cell lung cancer.

The rearrangement links TRBV28 to TRBJ2-6; D unresolved. The CDR3 is 16 residues long. The V end lost 1 base, the J end lost 0 bases, and 7 bases lay between the germline ends. Per germline, CDR1 MDHEN and CDR2 SYDVKM. The CDR3 DNA sequence: TGTGCCAGCAGTTTATTCTTTGGCTCTGGGGCCAACGTCCTGACTTTC. It specifies CASSLFFGSGANVLTF.

The chain recombines TRBV7-2 with TRBJ2-3; TRBD2 matches at 7 bases. The CDR3 covers 14 residues. V lost 0 bases to trimming and J lost 6 bases; unmatched junction nucleotides: 3. Germline V lookup: CDR1 SGHTA, CDR2 FQGNSA. The CDR3 protein is CASSLAGGRDTQYF. The CDR3, as DNA: TGTGCCAGCAGCTTAGCGGGAGGGAGGGATACGCAGTATTTT.

Ten or more counts support this clonotype. V and J are TRBV5-1 and TRBJ2-1, with unresolved D. CDR3 length equals 15 residues. The germline V and J ends were trimmed by 2 bases and 1 base, with 10 bases remaining between them. Per the germline V gene, CDR1 is SGHRS and CDR2 is YFSETQ. CDR3: CASSLAPTSYNEQFF. CDR3 nucleotides: TGCGCCAGCAGCTTAGCCCCGACTTCCTACAATGAGCAGTTCTTC.

By sample share, this clonotype is medium-sized (0.01 to 0.1%). This rearrangement joins TRBV27 to TRBJ2-3; D is possibly TRBD1 or TRBD2 (5 bases each). CDR1 is MNHEY and CDR2 is SMNVEV in the germline V gene (reference sequence). The CDR3 has 19 residues. V shed 6 bases and J shed 6 bases, with 31 bases lying between them. In nucleotides, the CDR3 is TGTGCCAGCAGCCCGTTTCGGTCCCGGGACGGGTTACCGTTGGATACGCAGTATTTT. Protein sequence: CASSPFRSRDGLPLDTQYF.

Ten or more counts support this clonotype. V and J are TRBV18 and TRBJ2-7, with D maybe TRBD1 (8 bases). The CDR3 extends over 15 amino acids. Trimming stripped 1 base from V and 4 bases from J, with 14 bases between. CDR1 is KGHSH, CDR2 LQKENI, per germline. CDR3: CASSPLDRGGYEQYF. The CDR3 DNA sequence: TGTGCCAGCTCACCACTCGACAGGGGAGGGTACGAGCAGTACTTC.

In its sample, this clonotype was seen many times. This chain joins TRBV20-1 and TRBJ2-7, with D perhaps TRBD1 (5 bases). CDR1 DFQATT and CDR2 SNEGSKA come from the germline V gene (reference sequence). V gave up 6 bases and J gave up 2 bases, with 14 bases separating them. The CDR3 contains 13 residues. CDR3 nucleotides: TGCAGTGCGCCTCAGGGTGAGACCTACGAGCAGTACTTC. This gives the protein CSAPQGETYEQYF.

This clonotype was found many times. The V and J genes are TRBV5-4 and TRBJ1-1; the D is unclear. The CDR3 contains 14 residues. Between the trimmed V and J ends, which lost 4 bases and 1 base, there was a span of 11 bases. Per the germline V gene, CDR1 is SGHNT and CDR2 is YYREEE (reference sequence). The CDR3 region is CASSPLEENTEAFF. CDR3 sequence (DNA): TGTGCCAGCAGCCCACTGGAGGAGAACACTGAAGCTTTCTTT.

This clonotype was detected ten times or more. V and J are TRBV2 and TRBJ1-2, with D possibly matching TRBD1 (6 bases). The CDR3 has 12 amino acids. Between the trimmed V and J ends, which lost 2 bases and 10 bases, there was a span of 11 bases. CDR1 is SNHLY, CDR2 FYNNEI, per germline. The DNA of the CDR3 is TGTGCCAGCAGTGAAACTCAGGGGCTCTACACCTTC. Its protein is CASSETQGLYTF. Full variable domain (rest looked up from reference TRBV2 and TRBJ1-2): EPEVTQTPSHQVTQMGQEVILRCVPISNHLYFYWYRQILGQKVEFLVSFYNNEISEKSEIFDDQFSVERPDGSNFTLKIRSTKLEDSAMYFCASSETQGLYTFGSGTRLTVV.

This clonotype was found many times. The chain has TRBV20-1 and TRBJ1-4; a weak D match, TRBD1 (5 bases). Trimming shortened V by 5 bases and J by 4 bases, and 17 bases separated the two germline ends. The germline gives CDR1 DFQATT, CDR2 SNEGSKA (reference sequence). The CDR3 loop spans 15 amino acids. In DNA form, the CDR3 reads TGCAGTGCTTCCGAAGGGGACGGGGATAATGAAAAACTGTTTTTT. It yields the protein CSASEGDGDNEKLFF.

Ten or more counts support this clonotype. The chain recombines TRBV5-6 with TRBJ2-3, with D possibly matching TRBD2 (6 bases). The CDR3 covers 18 residues. V lost 4 bases and J 1 base, leaving 22 bases between the germline ends. CDR1 is SGHDT and CDR2 is YYEEEE in the germline V gene. In nucleotides, the CDR3 is TGTGCCAGCAGCACCCCTGGACTAAGCGGAGGAGGCACAGATACGCAGTATTTT. It encodes CASSTPGLSGGGTDTQYF.

This clonotype was counted many times. The V and J genes are TRBV21-1 and TRBJ1-4; TRBD1 was called by the table and not checked on the DNA. TRBV21-1 is flagged as a pseudogene. This CDR3 is built from 12 residues. In DNA, the CDR3 is TGTGCCAGCGGGACAGGATGTGAAAAACTGTTTTTT. It translates to CASGTGCEKLFF.

This clonotype is categorized as medium-sized. V usage is TRBV20-1 and J usage is TRBJ1-3, with D uncertain. V was trimmed by 6 bases and J by 0 bases, leaving 12 bases between them. The CDR3 is 14 amino acids. Germline assignment: CDR1 DFQATT and CDR2 SNEGSKA (reference sequence). The CDR3 coding sequence is TGCAGTGCAACCGGCCCGAACTCTGGAAACACCATATATTTT. Protein product: CSATGPNSGNTIYF.

This clonotype has at least ten counts. The chain joins TRBV29-1 to TRBJ2-5, with D perhaps TRBD2 (6 bases). This CDR3 spans 16 amino acids. The V end was cut by 8 bases, the J end by 1 base, with 23 bases between. From germline, CDR1 is SQVTM and CDR2 ANQGSEA. The CDR3 coding sequence is TGCAGCTTGCAAGGGGCCTCCGTGGGACTCCAAGAGACCCAGTACTTC. Translated: CSLQGASVGLQETQYF.

This clonotype was detected ten times or more. Mismatch with germline at one junction end may stem from a read error. DNA for the CDR3: TGCGCCAGCAGCGAAGATACGACTAGCGGGGTAAGGGCCTACGAGCAGTACTTC. This translates into CASSEDTTSGVRAYEQYF. The chain carries TRBV4-1 and TRBJ2-7; 11 bases agree with TRBD2. In germline, CDR1 is MGHRA, CDR2 YSYEKL. This CDR3 is built from 18 residues.

The gene calls are TRBV6-5 and TRBJ1-1; 10 bases are shared with TRBD1. Trimming at V came to 4 bases and at J to 5 bases, leaving 4 bases not matched to a gene. The CDR3 has 14 residues. Per the germline V gene, CDR1 is MNHEY and CDR2 is SVGAGI. This CDR3 is CASSSTGGRTEAFF. The DNA of the CDR3 is TGTGCCAGCAGTTCGACAGGGGGCCGGACTGAAGCTTTCTTT.

This clonotype was counted at least ten times. This chain uses TRBV2 with TRBJ1-1; 10 positions match TRBD1. J lost 6 bases, V lost 6 bases, and 7 bases had no gene match. Germline CDR1 is SNHLY and CDR2 is FYNNEI. The CDR3 extends over 14 amino acids. The CDR3 DNA reads as TGTGCCAGCAGCCCCGGGACAGGGGACGCTGAAGCTTTCTTT. This translates into CASSPGTGDAEAFF.

This clonotype was found many times. The chain joins TRBV21-1 to TRBJ1-2. TRBV21-1 is given as a pseudogene. This CDR3 contains 16 residues. CDR3 region: CASRQTAGRPSRGYTF. The CDR3 nucleotides read TGTGCCAGCCGCCAAACGGCGGGCCGGCCTTCGCGGGGCTACACCTTC.

This clonotype occurred many times. The rearrangement joins TRBV18 to TRBJ1-3; 9 bases are shared with TRBD1. V lost 5 bases, J lost 3 bases, and 5 bases stayed unmatched. This CDR3 has 15 amino acids. Looked up from germline, CDR1 is KGHSH and CDR2 is LQKENI. In DNA, the CDR3 is TGTGCCAGCTCATCGACAGGGGGAAATGGAAACACCATATATTTT. Translation: CASSSTGGNGNTIYF.

The genes are TRBV19 and TRBJ1-2, with 9 nucleotides matching TRBD1. This CDR3 is built from 15 residues. In germline, CDR1 is LNHDA, CDR2 SQIVND (reference sequence). J lost 4 bases, V lost 9 bases, and 12 bases had no gene match. CDR3 residues: CASTPEQGASYGYTF. Here the CDR3 DNA reads TGTGCCAGCACTCCCGAACAGGGGGCCTCCTATGGCTACACCTTC.

By frequency in the sample, this clonotype is medium-sized (0.01 to 0.1%). The chain employs TRBV5-1 and TRBJ2-2; TRBD1 matches at 7 bases. This CDR3 comprises 13 residues. Losses at the gene ends were 4 bases for V and 11 bases for J; bases not matched to a gene: 8. From germline, CDR1 is SGHRS and CDR2 YFSETQ. CDR3 loop: CASSPEGAGELFF. The CDR3 DNA reads TGCGCCAGCAGCCCTGAGGGGGCAGGCGAGCTGTTTTTT.

This clonotype was seen many times. V usage is TRBV9 and J usage is TRBJ2-5; a weak D match, TRBD2 (6 bases). This CDR3 spans 14 amino acids. Germline V lookup: CDR1 SGDLS, CDR2 YYNGEE. V lost 4 bases and J lost 1, with 11 bases in between. The CDR3 here is CASSPAGGQETQYF. The DNA of the CDR3 is TGTGCCAGCAGCCCCGCCGGGGGCCAAGAGACCCAGTACTTC. The whole variable domain, remainder taken from reference TRBV9 and TRBJ2-5, is DSGVTQTPKHLITATGQRVTLRCSPRSGDLSVYWYQQSLDQGLQFLIQYYNGEERAKGNILERFSAQQFPDLHSELNLSSLELGDSALYFCASSPAGGQETQYFGPGTRLLVL.

This clonotype showed up many times. The V and J genes are TRBV29-1 and TRBJ2-5; a weak D match, TRBD1 (6 bases). The V gene lost 3 bases and the J gene lost 2 bases, with 10 bases spanning the gap. The CDR3 spans 13 residues. The germline V gene has CDR1 SQVTM and CDR2 ANQGSEA. The CDR3 spells CSVDKGEQETQYF. The CDR3, as DNA: TGCAGCGTTGATAAGGGGGAACAAGAGACCCAGTACTTC.